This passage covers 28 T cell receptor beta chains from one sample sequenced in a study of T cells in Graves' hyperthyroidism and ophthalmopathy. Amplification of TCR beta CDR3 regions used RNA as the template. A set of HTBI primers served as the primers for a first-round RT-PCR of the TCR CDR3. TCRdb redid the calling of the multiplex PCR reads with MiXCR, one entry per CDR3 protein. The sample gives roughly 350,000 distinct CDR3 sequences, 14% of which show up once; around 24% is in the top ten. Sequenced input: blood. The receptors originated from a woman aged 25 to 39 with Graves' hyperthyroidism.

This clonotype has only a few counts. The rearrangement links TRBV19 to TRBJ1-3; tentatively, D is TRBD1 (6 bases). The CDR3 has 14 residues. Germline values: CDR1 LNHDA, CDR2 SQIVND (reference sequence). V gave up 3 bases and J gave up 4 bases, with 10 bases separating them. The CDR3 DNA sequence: TGTGCCAGTAGTATCGTTGGGACAGGAAACACCATATATTTT. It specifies CASSIVGTGNTIYF.

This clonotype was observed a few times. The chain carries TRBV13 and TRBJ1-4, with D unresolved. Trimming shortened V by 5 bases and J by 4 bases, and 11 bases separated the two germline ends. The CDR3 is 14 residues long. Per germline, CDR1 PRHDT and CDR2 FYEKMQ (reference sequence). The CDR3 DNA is TGTGCCAGCAGCCTCAAGACAAGTAATGAAAAACTGTTTTTT. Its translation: CASSLKTSNEKLFF.

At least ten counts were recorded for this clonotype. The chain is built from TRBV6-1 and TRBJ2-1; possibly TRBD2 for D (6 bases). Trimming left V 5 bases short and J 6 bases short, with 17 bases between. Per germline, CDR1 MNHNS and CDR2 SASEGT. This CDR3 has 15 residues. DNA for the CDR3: TGTGCCAGCAGTATCGGGGGTGGTCTTGGCAATGAGCAGTTCTTC. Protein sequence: CASSIGGGLGNEQFF.

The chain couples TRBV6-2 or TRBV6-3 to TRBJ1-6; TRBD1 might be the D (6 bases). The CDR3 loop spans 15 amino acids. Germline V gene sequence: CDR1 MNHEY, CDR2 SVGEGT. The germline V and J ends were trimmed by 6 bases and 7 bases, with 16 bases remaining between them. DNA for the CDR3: TGTGCCAGCAGCGAACTCAGGGGAGGGAATTCACCCCTCCACTTT. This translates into CASSELRGGNSPLHF.

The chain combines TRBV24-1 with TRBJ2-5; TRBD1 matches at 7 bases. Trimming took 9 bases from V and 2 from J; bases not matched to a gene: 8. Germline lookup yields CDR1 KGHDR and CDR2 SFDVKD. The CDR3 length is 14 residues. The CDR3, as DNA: TGTGCCACCCCCGGGGCAGGGGGACAAGAGACCCAGTACTTC. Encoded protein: CATPGAGGQETQYF.

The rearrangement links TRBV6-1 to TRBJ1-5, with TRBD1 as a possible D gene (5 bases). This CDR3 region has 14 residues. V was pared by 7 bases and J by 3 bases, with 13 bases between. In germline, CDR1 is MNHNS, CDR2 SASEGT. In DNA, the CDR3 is TGTGCCAGCATTGGGGGGGTTTTCAATCAGCCCCAGCATTTT. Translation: CASIGGVFNQPQHF.

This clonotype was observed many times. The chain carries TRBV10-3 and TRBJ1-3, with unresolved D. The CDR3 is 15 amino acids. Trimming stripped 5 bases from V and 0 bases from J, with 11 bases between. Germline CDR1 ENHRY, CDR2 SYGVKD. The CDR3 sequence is CAISIDGSSGNTIYF. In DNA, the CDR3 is TGTGCCATCAGTATAGACGGGAGCTCTGGAAACACCATATATTTT.

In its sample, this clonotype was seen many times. For the CDR3, the DNA is TGTGCCATCAGAACCACAGGGAACACCGGGGAGCTGTTTTTT. It codes for CAIRTTGNTGELFF. V gene TRBV10-3 combines with J gene TRBJ2-2, with a weak D call TRBD1 (5 bases). This CDR3 contains 14 residues. The germline gives CDR1 ENHRY, CDR2 SYGVKD. Trimming removed 6 bases at V and 1 base at J, with 9 bases between.

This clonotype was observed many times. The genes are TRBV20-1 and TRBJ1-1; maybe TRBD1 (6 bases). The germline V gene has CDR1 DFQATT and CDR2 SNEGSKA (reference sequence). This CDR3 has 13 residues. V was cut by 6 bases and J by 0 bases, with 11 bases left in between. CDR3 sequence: CSATDRLNTEAFF. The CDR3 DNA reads TGCAGTGCGACGGACAGATTGAACACTGAAGCTTTCTTT.

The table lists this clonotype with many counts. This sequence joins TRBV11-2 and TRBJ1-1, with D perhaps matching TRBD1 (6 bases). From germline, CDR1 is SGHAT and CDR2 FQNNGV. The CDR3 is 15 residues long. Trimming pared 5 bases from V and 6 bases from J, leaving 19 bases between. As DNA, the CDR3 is TGTGCCAGCAGCACCGCGGGGGGCCATACAGCTGAAGCTTTCTTT. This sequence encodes CASSTAGGHTAEAFF.

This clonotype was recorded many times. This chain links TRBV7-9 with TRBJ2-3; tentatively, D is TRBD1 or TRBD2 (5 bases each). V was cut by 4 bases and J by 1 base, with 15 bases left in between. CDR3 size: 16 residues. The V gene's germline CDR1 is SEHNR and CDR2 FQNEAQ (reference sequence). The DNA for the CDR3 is TGTGCCAGCAGCTCTTTGGGGGATTGGGGCACAGATACGCAGTATTTT. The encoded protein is CASSSLGDWGTDTQYF.

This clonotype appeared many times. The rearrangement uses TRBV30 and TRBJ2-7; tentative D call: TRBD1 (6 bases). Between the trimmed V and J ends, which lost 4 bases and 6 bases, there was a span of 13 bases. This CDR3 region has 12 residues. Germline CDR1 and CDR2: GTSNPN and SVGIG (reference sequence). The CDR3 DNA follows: TGTGCCTGGAACAGGGAGTATGGCGAGCAGTACTTC. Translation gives CAWNREYGEQYF.

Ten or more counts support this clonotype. In nucleotides, the CDR3 is TGTGCCACCGCCCTCGGGGAGGTCTCCTACGAGCAGTACTTC. It yields the protein CATALGEVSYEQYF. This sequence joins TRBV10-3 and TRBJ2-7, with D perhaps matching TRBD2 (6 bases). This CDR3 contains 14 residues. V was trimmed by 10 bases and J by 0 bases, leaving 16 bases between them. The germline CDR1 and CDR2 sequences are ENHRY and SYGVKD.

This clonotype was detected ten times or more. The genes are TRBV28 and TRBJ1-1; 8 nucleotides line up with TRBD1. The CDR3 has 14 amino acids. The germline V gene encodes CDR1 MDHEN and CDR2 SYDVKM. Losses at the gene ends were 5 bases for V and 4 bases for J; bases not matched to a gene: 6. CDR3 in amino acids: CASSPHRGSTEAFF. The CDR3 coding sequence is TGTGCCAGCAGTCCACACAGGGGGAGCACTGAAGCTTTCTTT.

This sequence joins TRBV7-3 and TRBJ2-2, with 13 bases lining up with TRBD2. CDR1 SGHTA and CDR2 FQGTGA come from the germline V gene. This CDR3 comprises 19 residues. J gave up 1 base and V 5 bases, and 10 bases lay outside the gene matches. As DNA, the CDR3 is TGTGCCAGCAGCCGCGCCGGGACTAGCGGGATCGGGAACACCGGGGAGCTGTTTTTT. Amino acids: CASSRAGTSGIGNTGELFF. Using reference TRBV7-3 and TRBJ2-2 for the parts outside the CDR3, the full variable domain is GAGVSQTPSNKVTEKGKYVELRCDPISGHTALYWYRQSLGQGPEFLIYFQGTGAADDSGLPNDRFFAVRPEGSVSTLKIQRTERGDSAVYLCASSRAGTSGIGNTGELFFGEGSRLTVL.

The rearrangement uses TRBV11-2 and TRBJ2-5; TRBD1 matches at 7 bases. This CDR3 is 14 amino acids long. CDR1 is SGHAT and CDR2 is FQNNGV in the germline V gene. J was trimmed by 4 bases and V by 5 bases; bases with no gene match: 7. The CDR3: CASSDNRGGETQYF. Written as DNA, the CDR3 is TGTGCCAGCAGCGACAACAGGGGTGGAGAGACCCAGTACTTC.

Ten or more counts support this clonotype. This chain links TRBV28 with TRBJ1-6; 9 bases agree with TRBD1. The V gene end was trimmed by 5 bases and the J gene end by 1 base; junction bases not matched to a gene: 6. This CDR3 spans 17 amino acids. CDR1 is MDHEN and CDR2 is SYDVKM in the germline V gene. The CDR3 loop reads CASSILTGGSYNSPLHF. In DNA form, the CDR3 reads TGTGCCAGCAGTATCCTGACAGGGGGTTCCTATAATTCACCCCTCCACTTT.

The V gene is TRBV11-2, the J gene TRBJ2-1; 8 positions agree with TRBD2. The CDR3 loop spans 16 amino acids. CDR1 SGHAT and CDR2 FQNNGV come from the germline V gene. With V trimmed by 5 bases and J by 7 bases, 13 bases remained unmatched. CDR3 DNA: TGTGCCAGCAGCCCTCGGACTAGCTTGGGGATAAATGAGCAGTTCTTC. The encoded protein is CASSPRTSLGINEQFF.

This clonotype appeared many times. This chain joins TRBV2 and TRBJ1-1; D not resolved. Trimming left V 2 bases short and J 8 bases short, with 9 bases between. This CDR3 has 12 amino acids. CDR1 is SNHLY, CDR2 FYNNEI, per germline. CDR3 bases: TGTGCCAGCAGTGAATTCGCAAGAGAAGCTTTCTTT. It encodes CASSEFAREAFF.

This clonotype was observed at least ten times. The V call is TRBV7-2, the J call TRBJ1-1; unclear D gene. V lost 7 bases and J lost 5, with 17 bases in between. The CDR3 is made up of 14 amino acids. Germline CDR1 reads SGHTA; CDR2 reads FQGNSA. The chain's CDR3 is CASNLQGWNTEAFF. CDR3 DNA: TGTGCCAGCAACCTACAAGGATGGAATACTGAAGCTTTCTTT.

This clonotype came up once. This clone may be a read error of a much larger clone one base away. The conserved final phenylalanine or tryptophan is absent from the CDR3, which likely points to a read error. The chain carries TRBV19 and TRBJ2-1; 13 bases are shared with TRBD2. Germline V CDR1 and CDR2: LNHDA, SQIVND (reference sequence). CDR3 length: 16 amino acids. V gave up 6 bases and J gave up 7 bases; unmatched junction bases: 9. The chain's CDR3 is CASSFRPGLAGNEQFS. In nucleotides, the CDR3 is TGTGCCAGTAGCTTCAGACCGGGACTAGCGGGAAATGAGCAGTTCTCC.

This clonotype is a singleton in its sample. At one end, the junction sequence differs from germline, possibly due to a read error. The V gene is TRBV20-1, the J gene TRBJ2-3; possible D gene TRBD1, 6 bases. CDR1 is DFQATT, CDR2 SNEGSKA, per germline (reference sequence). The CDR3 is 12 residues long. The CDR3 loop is CSARDTTDMQYF. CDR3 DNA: TGCAGTGCTCGGGACACCACAGATATGCAGTATTTT.

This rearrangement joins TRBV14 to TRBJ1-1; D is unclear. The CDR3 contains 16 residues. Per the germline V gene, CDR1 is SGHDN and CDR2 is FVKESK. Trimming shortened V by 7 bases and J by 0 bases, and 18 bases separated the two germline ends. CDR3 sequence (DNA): TGTGCCAGCAACCCCTGGGGTGATTACATGAACACTGAAGCTTTCTTT. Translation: CASNPWGDYMNTEAFF.

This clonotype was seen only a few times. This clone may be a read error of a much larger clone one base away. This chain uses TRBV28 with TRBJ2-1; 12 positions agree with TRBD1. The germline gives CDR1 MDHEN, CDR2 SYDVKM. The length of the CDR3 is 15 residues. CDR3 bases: TGTGCCAGCAGCACGGGACAGGGGGCCTACAATGAGCAGCTCTTC. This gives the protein CASSTGQGAYNEQLF.

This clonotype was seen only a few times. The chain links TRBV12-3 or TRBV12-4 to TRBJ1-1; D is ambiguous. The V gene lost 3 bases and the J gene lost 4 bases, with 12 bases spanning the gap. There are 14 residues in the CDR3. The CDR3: CASSFLAAGTEAFF. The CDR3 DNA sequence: TGTGCCAGCAGTTTTTTAGCGGCGGGCACTGAAGCTTTCTTT.

CDR3 residues: CASRTVNTEAFF. CDR3 DNA: TGTGCCAGCCGGACGGTGAACACTGAAGCTTTCTTT. This rearrangement joins TRBV6-2 or TRBV6-3 to TRBJ1-1; D gene ambiguous. The germline gives CDR1 MNHEY, CDR2 SVGEGT. The CDR3 runs 12 residues. The V and J ends lost 8 bases and 0 bases respectively, with 7 bases between them.

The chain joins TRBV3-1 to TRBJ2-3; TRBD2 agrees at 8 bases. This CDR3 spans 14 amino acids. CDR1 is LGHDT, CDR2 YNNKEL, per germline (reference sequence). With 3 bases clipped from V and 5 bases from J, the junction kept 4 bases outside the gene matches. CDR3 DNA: TGTGCCAGCAGCCAGAGCGGGAGTCGAGATACGCAGTATTTT. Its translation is CASSQSGSRDTQYF.

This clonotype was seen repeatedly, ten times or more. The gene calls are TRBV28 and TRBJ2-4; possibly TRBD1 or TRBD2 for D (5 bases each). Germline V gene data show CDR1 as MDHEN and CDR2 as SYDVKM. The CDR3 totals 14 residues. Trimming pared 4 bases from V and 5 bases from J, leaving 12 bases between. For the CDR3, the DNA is TGTGCCAGCAGTTCTCCGGGACGGGAAAACATTCAGTACTTC. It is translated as CASSSPGRENIQYF.